This is a list of T cell receptor beta chains from one sample in a study of control samples from healthy donors and cancer patients. Repertoires were generated with immunoSEQ multiplex PCR, while TCRdb's copy carries only in-frame clones and drops some. The sample includes about 200,000 clones. Sequenced: blood. The receptors shown here come from a woman in her 30s in good health. The CDR3 runs from the conserved cysteine through the conserved F or W. The D gene is left open where the match is weak.

J gene: TRBJ2-5; V gene: TRBV11-3; CDR3 length: 14; D gene: TRBD1; CDR3 protein: CASSIQGQSETQYF; CDR3 DNA: TGTGCCAGCAGCATACAGGGGCAAAGCGAGACCCAGTACTTC
J gene: TRBJ2-7; V gene: TRBV7-2; CDR3 length: 13; D gene: .; CDR3 protein: CASSSRGTAEQYF; CDR3 DNA: TGTGCCAGCAGCTCCCGCGGCACGGCAGAGCAGTACTTC
J gene: TRBJ1-2; V gene: TRBV28; CDR3 length: 15; D gene: .; CDR3 protein: CASRLSFGRGVGYTF; CDR3 DNA: TGTGCCAGCAGACTATCATTCGGTAGAGGTGTTGGCTACACCTTC
J gene: TRBJ2-5; V gene: TRBV4-3; CDR3 length: 16; D gene: .; CDR3 protein: CASSQVTARAAETQYF; CDR3 DNA: TGCGCCAGCAGCCAAGTAACTGCCAGGGCAGCGGAGACCCAGTACTTC
J gene: TRBJ2-2; V gene: TRBV25-1; CDR3 length: 14; D gene: .; CDR3 protein: CASSESGGTGELFF; CDR3 DNA: TGTGCCAGCAGTGAGTCCGGAGGCACCGGGGAGCTGTTTTTT
J gene: TRBJ2-7; V gene: TRBV27; CDR3 length: 16; D gene: .; CDR3 protein: CASSLFSPGISYEQYF; CDR3 DNA: TGTGCCAGCAGTTTATTTTCCCCAGGGATCTCCTACGAGCAGTACTTC
J gene: TRBJ1-5; V gene: TRBV3-1/TRBV3-2; CDR3 length: 15; D gene: .; CDR3 protein: CASSQVPGSNQPQHF; CDR3 DNA: TGTGCCAGCAGCCAAGTCCCGGGGAGCAATCAGCCCCAGCATTTT
J gene: TRBJ1-3; V gene: TRBV10-1; CDR3 length: 14; D gene: TRBD1; CDR3 protein: CASSPGTGSYTIYF; CDR3 DNA: TGCGCCAGCAGTCCTGGGACAGGGTCGTACACCATATATTTT
J gene: TRBJ1-2; V gene: TRBV28; CDR3 length: 13; D gene: .; CDR3 protein: CASSLVLPGGYTF; CDR3 DNA: TGTGCCAGCAGTCTAGTCCTGCCGGGTGGCTACACCTTC
J gene: TRBJ1-2; V gene: TRBV28; CDR3 length: 16; D gene: TRBD1; CDR3 protein: CASSLSSGQGYYGYTF; CDR3 DNA: TGTGCCAGCAGTTTATCGTCGGGACAGGGCTACTATGGCTACACCTTC
J gene: TRBJ2-7; V gene: TRBV13; CDR3 length: 11; D gene: .; CDR3 protein: CASSFMYEQYF; CDR3 DNA: TGTGCCAGCAGCTTTATGTACGAGCAGTACTTC
J gene: TRBJ2-3; V gene: TRBV30; CDR3 length: 14; D gene: TRBD2; CDR3 protein: CAWRSSGATDTQYF; CDR3 DNA: TGTGCCTGGAGGTCTAGCGGGGCCACAGATACGCAGTATTTT
J gene: TRBJ2-3; V gene: TRBV7-6; CDR3 length: 15; D gene: TRBD2; CDR3 protein: CASSLGGGATDTQYF; CDR3 DNA: TGTGCCAGCAGCTTAGGCGGGGGGGCCACAGATACGCAGTATTTT
J gene: TRBJ1-1; V gene: TRBV2; CDR3 length: 12; D gene: .; CDR3 protein: CATTGDTTEAFF; CDR3 DNA: TGTGCCACCACCGGGGACACCACTGAAGCTTTCTTT
J gene: TRBJ2-7; V gene: TRBV3-1/TRBV3-2; CDR3 length: 16; D gene: .; CDR3 protein: CASSPAHGPPSYEQYF; CDR3 DNA: TGTGCCAGCAGCCCCGCCCATGGGCCCCCCTCCTACGAGCAGTACTTC
J gene: TRBJ2-3; V gene: TRBV4-3; CDR3 length: 22; D gene: TRBD2; CDR3 protein: CASSRRALSSGGSAGGTDTQYF; CDR3 DNA: TGCGCCAGCAGCCGAAGAGCGTTGAGTAGCGGGGGGAGCGCTGGTGGCACAGATACGCAGTATTTT
J gene: TRBJ2-3; V gene: TRBV5-1; CDR3 length: 16; D gene: .; CDR3 protein: CASSFSLYSSTDTQYF; CDR3 DNA: TGCGCCAGCAGCTTCTCCCTATATTCTAGCACAGATACGCAGTATTTT
J gene: TRBJ1-5; V gene: TRBV12-5; CDR3 length: 14; D gene: .; CDR3 protein: CASGVGASNQPQHF; CDR3 DNA: TGTGCTAGTGGTGTAGGAGCAAGCAATCAGCCCCAGCATTTT
J gene: TRBJ1-5; V gene: TRBV6-2/TRBV6-3; CDR3 length: 10; D gene: .; CDR3 protein: CASSRSPQHF; CDR3 DNA: TGTGCCAGCAGTCGGAGTCCCCAGCATTTT
J gene: TRBJ1-5; V gene: TRBV6-1; CDR3 length: 14; D gene: .; CDR3 protein: CASSEMSLIWPQHF; CDR3 DNA: TGTGCCAGCAGTGAAATGTCCCTGATTTGGCCCCAGCATTTT
J gene: TRBJ2-1; V gene: TRBV2; CDR3 length: 15; D gene: .; CDR3 protein: CASNSRLITYNEQFF; CDR3 DNA: TGTGCCAGCAATTCCCGGCTAATCACCTACAATGAGCAGTTCTTC
J gene: TRBJ1-3; V gene: TRBV28; CDR3 length: 14; D gene: TRBD1; CDR3 protein: CASSAGGGGNTIYF; CDR3 DNA: TGTGCCAGCAGTGCAGGGGGAGGTGGAAACACCATATATTTT
J gene: TRBJ2-7; V gene: TRBV27; CDR3 length: 13; D gene: .; CDR3 protein: CASSGPLAREQYF; CDR3 DNA: TGTGCCAGCAGTGGCCCACTAGCCCGGGAGCAGTACTTC
J gene: TRBJ2-2; V gene: TRBV9; CDR3 length: 16; D gene: .; CDR3 protein: CASSVGVAVNTGELFF; CDR3 DNA: TGTGCCAGCAGCGTAGGGGTAGCGGTAAACACCGGGGAGCTGTTTTTT
J gene: TRBJ2-7; V gene: TRBV3-1/TRBV3-2; CDR3 length: 14; D gene: .; CDR3 protein: CASSQNRRGHEQYF; CDR3 DNA: TGTGCCAGCAGCCAAAACCGGCGGGGCCACGAGCAGTACTTC
J gene: TRBJ1-1; V gene: TRBV18; CDR3 length: 14; D gene: .; CDR3 protein: CASSPRDMNTEAFF; CDR3 DNA: TGTGCCAGCTCACCCAGGGACATGAACACTGAAGCTTTCTTT
J gene: TRBJ2-1; V gene: TRBV28; CDR3 length: 15; D gene: TRBD1; CDR3 protein: CASSLWGRQGNEQFF; CDR3 DNA: TGTGCCAGCAGTTTATGGGGCAGACAGGGAAATGAGCAGTTCTTC
J gene: TRBJ1-4; V gene: TRBV5-6; CDR3 length: 15; D gene: .; CDR3 protein: CASSFSGATNEKLFF; CDR3 DNA: TGTGCCAGCAGCTTCTCGGGGGCAACTAATGAAAAACTGTTTTTT
J gene: TRBJ2-1; V gene: TRBV28; CDR3 length: 15; D gene: TRBD2; CDR3 protein: CASSLRTSGRNEQFF; CDR3 DNA: TGTGCCAGCAGTTTACGGACTAGCGGTAGGAATGAGCAGTTCTTC
J gene: TRBJ2-5; V gene: TRBV13; CDR3 length: 13; D gene: .; CDR3 protein: CASSLDNQETQYF; CDR3 DNA: TGTGCCAGCAGCTTGGACAACCAAGAGACCCAGTACTTC
J gene: TRBJ1-4; V gene: TRBV5-6; CDR3 length: 15; D gene: .; CDR3 protein: CASSLSGSINEKLFF; CDR3 DNA: TGTGCCAGCAGCTTGTCGGGCAGCATCAATGAAAAACTGTTTTTT
J gene: TRBJ2-5; V gene: TRBV27; CDR3 length: 15; D gene: TRBD2; CDR3 protein: CASSFAAGGQETQYF; CDR3 DNA: TGTGCCAGCAGTTTCGCGGCGGGGGGGCAAGAGACCCAGTACTTC
J gene: TRBJ1-2; V gene: TRBV11-2; CDR3 length: 14; D gene: .; CDR3 protein: CASSLDRRSYGYTF; CDR3 DNA: TGTGCCAGCAGCTTAGATCGAAGGAGCTATGGCTACACCTTC
J gene: TRBJ2-1; V gene: TRBV18; CDR3 length: 14; D gene: TRBD1; CDR3 protein: CASSAGQGANEQFF; CDR3 DNA: TGTGCCAGCTCAGCGGGACAGGGGGCTAATGAGCAGTTCTTC
J gene: TRBJ1-1; V gene: TRBV6-2/TRBV6-3; CDR3 length: 13; D gene: .; CDR3 protein: CASSLTRNTEAFF; CDR3 DNA: TGTGCCAGCAGTTTGACAAGAAACACTGAAGCTTTCTTT
J gene: TRBJ1-5; V gene: TRBV2; CDR3 length: 15; D gene: .; CDR3 protein: CASSDVGFENQPQHF; CDR3 DNA: TGTGCCAGCAGTGACGTGGGTTTTGAGAATCAGCCCCAGCATTTT
J gene: TRBJ1-5; V gene: TRBV5-1; CDR3 length: 14; D gene: TRBD1; CDR3 protein: CASSRTGGNQPQHF; CDR3 DNA: TGCGCCAGCAGCCGGACAGGGGGCAATCAGCCCCAGCATTTT
J gene: TRBJ1-4; V gene: TRBV12-3/TRBV12-4; CDR3 length: 13; D gene: .; CDR3 protein: CASSLAGVEKLFF; CDR3 DNA: TGTGCCAGCAGTTTAGCAGGGGTCGAAAAACTGTTTTTT
J gene: TRBJ1-6; V gene: TRBV7-6; CDR3 length: 14; D gene: .; CDR3 protein: CASSLGSAGSPLHF; CDR3 DNA: TGTGCCAGCAGCTTAGGTTCAGCGGGATCACCCCTCCACTTT
J gene: TRBJ2-1; V gene: TRBV19; CDR3 length: 12; D gene: .; CDR3 protein: CASSIGGSEQFF; CDR3 DNA: TGTGCCAGTAGTATAGGGGGCAGCGAGCAGTTCTTC